This TCR beta chain was obtained from a study of blood T cell repertoires in COVID-19. Clones were sequenced by immunoSEQ multiplex PCR, and TCRdb holds only the in-frame ones, with some missing. The sample yields 200,000 to 250,000 clones, 80% to 90% seen once. Trimming took 3 bases from V and 2 from J, leaving 13 bases between them. This CDR3 spans 15 amino acids. CDR1 and CDR2 from the germline V gene are MNHNS and SASEGT. This clonotype was obtained from a man over 45 with COVID-19, enrolled during active disease. Sequences were obtained from peripheral blood. The gene calls are TRBV6-1 and TRBJ2-5; possibly TRBD2 for D (5 bases). CDR3 DNA sequence: TGTGCCAGCAGTGAGGGGTGGCGGGTACAAGAGACCCAGTACTTC. Translating gives CASSEGWRVQETQYF.